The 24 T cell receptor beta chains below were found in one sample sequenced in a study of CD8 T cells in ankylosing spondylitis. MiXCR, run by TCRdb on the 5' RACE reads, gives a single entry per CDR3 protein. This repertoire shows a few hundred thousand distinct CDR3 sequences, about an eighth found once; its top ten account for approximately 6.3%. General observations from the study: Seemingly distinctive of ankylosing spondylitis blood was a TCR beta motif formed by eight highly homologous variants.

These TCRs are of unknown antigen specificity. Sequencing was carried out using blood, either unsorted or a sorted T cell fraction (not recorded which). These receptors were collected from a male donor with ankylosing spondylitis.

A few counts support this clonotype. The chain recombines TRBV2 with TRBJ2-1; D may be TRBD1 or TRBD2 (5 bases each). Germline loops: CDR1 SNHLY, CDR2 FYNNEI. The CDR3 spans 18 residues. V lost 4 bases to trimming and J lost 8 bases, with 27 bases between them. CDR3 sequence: CASSVVKGWEPKGDEQFF. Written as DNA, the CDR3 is TGTGCCAGCAGTGTTGTCAAGGGGTGGGAGCCCAAAGGGGATGAGCAGTTCTTC.

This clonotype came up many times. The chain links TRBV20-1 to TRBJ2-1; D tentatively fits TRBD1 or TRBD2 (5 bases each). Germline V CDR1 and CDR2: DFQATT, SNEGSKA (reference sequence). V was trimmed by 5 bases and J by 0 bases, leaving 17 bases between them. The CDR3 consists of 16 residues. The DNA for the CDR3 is TGCAGTGCTCTCCACCGGGACGGGCGCTCCTACAATGAGCAGTTCTTC. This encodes CSALHRDGRSYNEQFF.

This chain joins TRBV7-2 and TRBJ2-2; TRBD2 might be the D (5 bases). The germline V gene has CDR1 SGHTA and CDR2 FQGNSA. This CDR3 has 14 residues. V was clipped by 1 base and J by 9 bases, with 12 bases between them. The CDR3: CASSLVPGIRELFF. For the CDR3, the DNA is TGTGCCAGCAGCTTAGTACCGGGGATCCGGGAGCTGTTTTTT.

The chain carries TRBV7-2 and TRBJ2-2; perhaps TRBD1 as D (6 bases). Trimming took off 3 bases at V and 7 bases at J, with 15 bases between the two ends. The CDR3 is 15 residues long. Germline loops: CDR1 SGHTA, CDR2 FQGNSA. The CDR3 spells CASSFSQGYGGELFF. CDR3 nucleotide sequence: TGTGCCAGCAGCTTCTCGCAGGGGTATGGCGGGGAGCTGTTTTTT.

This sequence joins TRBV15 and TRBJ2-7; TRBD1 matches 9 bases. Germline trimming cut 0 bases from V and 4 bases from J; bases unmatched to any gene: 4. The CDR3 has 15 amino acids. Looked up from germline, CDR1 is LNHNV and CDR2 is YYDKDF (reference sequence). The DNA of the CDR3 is TGTGCCACCAGCAGAGAAGTGGGACAGGGATACGAGCAGTACTTC. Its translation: CATSREVGQGYEQYF.

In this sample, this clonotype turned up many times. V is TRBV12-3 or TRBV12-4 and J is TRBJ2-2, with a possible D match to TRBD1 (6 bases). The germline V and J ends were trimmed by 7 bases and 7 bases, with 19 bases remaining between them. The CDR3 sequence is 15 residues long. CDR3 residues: CASTWSLRDIGELFF. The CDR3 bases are TGTGCCAGCACCTGGTCGCTGAGGGACATCGGGGAGCTGTTTTTT.

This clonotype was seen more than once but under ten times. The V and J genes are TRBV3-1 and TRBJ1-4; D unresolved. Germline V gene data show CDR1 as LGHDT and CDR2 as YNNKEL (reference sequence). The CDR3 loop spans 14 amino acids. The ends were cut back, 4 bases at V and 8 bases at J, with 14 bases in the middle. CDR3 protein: CASSRAAGEEKLFF. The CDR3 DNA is TGTGCCAGCAGCCGGGCGGCTGGTGAAGAAAAACTGTTTTTT.

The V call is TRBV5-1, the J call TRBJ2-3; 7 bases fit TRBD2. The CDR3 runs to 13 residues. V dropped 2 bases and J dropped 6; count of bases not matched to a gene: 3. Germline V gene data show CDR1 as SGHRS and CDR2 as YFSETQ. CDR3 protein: CASSFNSGDTQYF. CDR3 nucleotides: TGCGCCAGCAGCTTCAATAGCGGGGATACGCAGTATTTT.

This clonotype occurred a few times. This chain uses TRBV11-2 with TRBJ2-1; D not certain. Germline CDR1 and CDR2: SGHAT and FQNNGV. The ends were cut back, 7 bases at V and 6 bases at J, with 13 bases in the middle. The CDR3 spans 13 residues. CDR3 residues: CASNNGGSNEQFF. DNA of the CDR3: TGTGCCAGCAACAATGGCGGTTCCAATGAGCAGTTCTTC.

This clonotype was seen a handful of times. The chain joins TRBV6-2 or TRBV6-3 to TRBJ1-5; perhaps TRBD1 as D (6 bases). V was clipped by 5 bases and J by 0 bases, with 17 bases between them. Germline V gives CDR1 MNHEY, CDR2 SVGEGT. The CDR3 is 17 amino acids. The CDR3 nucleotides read TGTGCCAGCAGTAGGGGAACAGGGATAAATAGCAATCAGCCCCAGCATTTT. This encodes CASSRGTGINSNQPQHF.

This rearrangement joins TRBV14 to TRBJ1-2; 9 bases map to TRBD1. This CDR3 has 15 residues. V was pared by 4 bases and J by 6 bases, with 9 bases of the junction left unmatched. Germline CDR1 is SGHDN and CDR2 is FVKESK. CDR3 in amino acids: CASSPLGQGLDGYTF. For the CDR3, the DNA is TGTGCCAGCAGCCCGCTGGGACAGGGTCTGGATGGCTACACCTTC. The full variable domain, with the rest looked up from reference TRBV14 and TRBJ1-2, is EAGVTQFPSHSVIEKGQTVTLRCDPISGHDNLYWYRRVMGKEIKFLLHFVKESKQDESGMPNNRFLAERTGGTYSTLKVQPAELEDSGVYFCASSPLGQGLDGYTFGSGTRLTVV.

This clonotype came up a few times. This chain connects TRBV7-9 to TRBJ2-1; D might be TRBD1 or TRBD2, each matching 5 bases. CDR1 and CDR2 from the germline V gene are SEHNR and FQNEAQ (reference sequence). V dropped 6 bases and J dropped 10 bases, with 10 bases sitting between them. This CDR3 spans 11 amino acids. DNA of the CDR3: TGTGCCAGCAGTCCCGGGGCGGAGCAGTTCTTC. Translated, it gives CASSPGAEQFF.

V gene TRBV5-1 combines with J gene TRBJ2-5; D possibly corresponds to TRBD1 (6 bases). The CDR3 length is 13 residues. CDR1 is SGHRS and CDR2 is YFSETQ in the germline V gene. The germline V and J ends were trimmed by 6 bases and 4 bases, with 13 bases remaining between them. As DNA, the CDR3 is TGCGCCAGCACCGCTGAGGGGGTAGAGACCCAGTACTTC. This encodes CASTAEGVETQYF.

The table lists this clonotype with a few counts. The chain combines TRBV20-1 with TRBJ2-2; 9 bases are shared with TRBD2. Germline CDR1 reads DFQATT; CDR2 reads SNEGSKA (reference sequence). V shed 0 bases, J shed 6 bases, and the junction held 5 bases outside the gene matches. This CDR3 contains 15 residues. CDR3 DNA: TGCAGTGCTAGAGATGAGCTAGCGGGGTCCGGGGAGCTGTTTTTT. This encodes CSARDELAGSGELFF.

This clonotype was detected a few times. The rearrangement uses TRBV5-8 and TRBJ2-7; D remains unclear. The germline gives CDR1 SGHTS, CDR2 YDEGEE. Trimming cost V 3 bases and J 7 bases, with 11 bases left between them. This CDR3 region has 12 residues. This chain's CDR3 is CASSSRVGEQYV. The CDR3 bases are TGTGCCAGCAGCTCGCGTGTTGGGGAGCAGTACGTC.

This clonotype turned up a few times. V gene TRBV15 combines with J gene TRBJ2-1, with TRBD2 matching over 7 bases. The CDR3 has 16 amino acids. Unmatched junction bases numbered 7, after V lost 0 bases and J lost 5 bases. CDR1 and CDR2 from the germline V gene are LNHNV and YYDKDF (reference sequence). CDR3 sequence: CATSRDRRELNNEQFF. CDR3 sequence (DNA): TGTGCCACCAGCAGAGATCGGCGGGAGCTGAACAATGAGCAGTTCTTC.

The CDR3 DNA reads TGTGCCAGCAGTTCAAGTTATAGAGGAAGAAATGAGCAGTTCTTC. It yields the protein CASSSSYRGRNEQFF. The chain links TRBV6-2 or TRBV6-3 to TRBJ2-1; D remains unclear. V lost 4 bases and J lost 7, with 17 bases in between. CDR1 is MNHEY and CDR2 is SVGEGT in the germline V gene. The CDR3 has 15 amino acids.

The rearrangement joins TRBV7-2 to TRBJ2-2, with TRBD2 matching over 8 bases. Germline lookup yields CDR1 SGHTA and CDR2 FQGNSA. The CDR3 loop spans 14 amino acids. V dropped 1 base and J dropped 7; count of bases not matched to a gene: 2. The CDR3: CASSLGTSNGELFF. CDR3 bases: TGTGCCAGCAGCTTAGGGACTAGCAACGGGGAGCTGTTTTTT.

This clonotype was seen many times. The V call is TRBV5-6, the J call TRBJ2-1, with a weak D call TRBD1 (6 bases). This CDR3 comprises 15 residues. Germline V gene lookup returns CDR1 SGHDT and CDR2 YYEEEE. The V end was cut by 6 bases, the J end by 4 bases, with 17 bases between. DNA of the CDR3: TGTGCCAGCAATCCCGGGACAATACTTTACAATGAGCAGTTCTTC. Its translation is CASNPGTILYNEQFF.

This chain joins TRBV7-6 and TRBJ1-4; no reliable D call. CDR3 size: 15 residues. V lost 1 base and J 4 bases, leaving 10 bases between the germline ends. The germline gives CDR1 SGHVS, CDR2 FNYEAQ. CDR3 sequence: CASSLEVGFNEKLFF. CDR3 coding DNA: TGTGCCAGCAGCTTAGAAGTCGGCTTTAATGAAAAACTGTTTTTT.

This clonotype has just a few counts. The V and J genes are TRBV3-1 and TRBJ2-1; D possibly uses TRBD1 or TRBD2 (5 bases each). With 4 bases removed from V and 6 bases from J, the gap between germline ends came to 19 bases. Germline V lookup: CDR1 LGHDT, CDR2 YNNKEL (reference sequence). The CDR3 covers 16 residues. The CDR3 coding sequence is TGTGCCAGCAGCCCGCCTCCCGGGACCGAATCCAATGAGCAGTTCTTC. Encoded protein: CASSPPPGTESNEQFF.

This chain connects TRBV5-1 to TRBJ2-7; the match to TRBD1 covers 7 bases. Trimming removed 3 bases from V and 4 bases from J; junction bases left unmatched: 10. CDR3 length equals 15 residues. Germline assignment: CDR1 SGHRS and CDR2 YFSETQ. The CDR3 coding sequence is TGCGCCAGCAGCTCCCGACAGGGACGAGGGTACGAGCAGTACTTC. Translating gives CASSSRQGRGYEQYF. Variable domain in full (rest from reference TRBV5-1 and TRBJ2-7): KAGVTQTPRYLIKTRGQQVTLSCSPISGHRSVSWYQQTPGQGLQFLFEYFSETQRNKGNFPGRFSGRQFSNSRSEMNVSTLELGDSALYLCASSSRQGRGYEQYFGPGTRLTVT.

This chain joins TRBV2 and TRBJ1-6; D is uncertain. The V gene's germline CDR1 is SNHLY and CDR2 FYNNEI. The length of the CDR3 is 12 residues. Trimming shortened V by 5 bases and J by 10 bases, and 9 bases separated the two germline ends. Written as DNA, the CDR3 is TGTGCCAGCAGTTTTACACAGTCACCCCTCCACTTT. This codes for CASSFTQSPLHF. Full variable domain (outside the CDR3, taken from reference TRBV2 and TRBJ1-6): EPEVTQTPSHQVTQMGQEVILRCVPISNHLYFYWYRQILGQKVEFLVSFYNNEISEKSEIFDDQFSVERPDGSNFTLKIRSTKLEDSAMYFCASSFTQSPLHFGNGTRLTVT.

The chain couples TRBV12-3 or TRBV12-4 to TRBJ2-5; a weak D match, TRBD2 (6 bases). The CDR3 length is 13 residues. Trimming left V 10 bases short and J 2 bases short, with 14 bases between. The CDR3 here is CATSGGSQETQYF. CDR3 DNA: TGTGCCACCTCCGGGGGTAGTCAAGAGACCCAGTACTTC.